This is a list of T cell receptor beta chains from one sample in a study of CD8 T cells in ankylosing spondylitis. TCRdb redid the calling of the 5' RACE reads with MiXCR, one entry per CDR3 protein. The sample yields approximately 110,000 distinct CDR3 sequences, approximately 25% seen once. The specimen sequenced was synovial fluid, either unsorted or a sorted T cell fraction (not recorded which). The source is a male donor with ankylosing spondylitis. Both conserved end residues are part of each CDR3. Fields, in order: clone size, V gene, J gene, D gene, CDR3 protein, CDR3 DNA. A D gene is named only where the DNA matches it firmly. Size values are once, few and many counts, or a class for expanded clones, and some rows have none.

NA	TRBV30	TRBJ2-7	NA	CAWTPGVSYEQYF	TGTGCCTGGACCCCTGGCGTCTCCTACGAGCAGTACTTC
few	TRBV7-9	TRBJ1-1	NA	CACRFSQDTEAFF	TGTGCCTGCCGTTTCTCCCAGGACACTGAAGCTTTCTTT
NA	TRBV10-3	TRBJ2-2	TRBD1	CAISEPGQGNTGELFF	TGTGCCATCAGTGAGCCGGGACAGGGAAACACCGGGGAGCTGTTTTTT
once	TRBV7-6	TRBJ2-1	NA	CASRLGPGTSYNEQFF	TGTGCCAGCAGGTTGGGTCCGGGTACGTCCTACAATGAGCAGTTCTTC
few	TRBV29-1	TRBJ2-3	TRBD2	CSGLLAGGGNTQYF	TGCAGCGGTTTACTAGCGGGAGGCGGGAATACGCAGTATTTT
few	TRBV12-3/TRBV12-4	TRBJ2-1	NA	CASSFTTGTNNEQFF	TGTGCCAGCAGTTTTACGACAGGGACTAACAATGAGCAGTTCTTC
few	TRBV12-3/TRBV12-4	TRBJ1-4	NA	CASSFRTVNEKLFF	TGTGCCAGCAGTTTTAGGACAGTTAATGAAAAACTGTTTTTT
NA	TRBV28	TRBJ2-2	NA	CASGPARLNTGELFF	TGTGCCAGCGGCCCCGCGCGCCTCAACACCGGGGAGCTGTTTTTT
NA	TRBV7-2	TRBJ2-1	TRBD2	CASSLSLAGVNEQFF	TGTGCCAGCAGCTTATCACTAGCGGGAGTCAATGAGCAGTTCTTC
few	TRBV5-1	TRBJ1-2	TRBD1	CASSSLQGASDGYTF	TGCGCCAGCAGCTCTCTACAGGGGGCATCGGACGGCTACACCTTC
few	TRBV20-1	TRBJ2-3	TRBD2	CSARDMEAGDIDTQYF	TGCAGTGCTAGAGATATGGAAGCGGGAGATATAGATACGCAGTATTTT
many	TRBV15	TRBJ2-1	NA	CATSMEGVSNEQFF	TGTGCCACCAGCATGGAGGGGGTTAGCAATGAGCAGTTCTTC
few	TRBV14	TRBJ1-1	NA	CASSRGPTEAFF	TGTGCCAGCAGCCGCGGCCCCACTGAAGCTTTCTTT
NA	TRBV20-1	TRBJ2-1	NA	CSAGGSYNEQFF	TGCAGTGCGGGTGGGTCCTACAATGAGCAGTTCTTC
NA	TRBV3-1	TRBJ2-3	TRBD1	CASSPAGTGHSDTQYF	TGTGCCAGCAGCCCAGCCGGGACAGGGCATTCGGATACGCAGTATTTT
many	TRBV15	TRBJ2-3	TRBD2	CATSKAGGPFADTQYF	TGTGCCACCAGCAAAGCGGGAGGGCCGTTCGCAGATACGCAGTATTTT
once	TRBV12-3/TRBV12-4	TRBJ2-1	TRBD1	CASSPENRGNEQFF	TGTGCCAGCAGCCCAGAGAACAGGGGCAATGAGCAGTTCTTC
NA	TRBV5-1	TRBJ2-1	TRBD2	CASSLVPGGSNYNEQFF	TGCGCCAGCAGCTTGGTCCCCGGCGGGAGTAACTACAATGAGCAGTTCTTC
NA	TRBV29-1	TRBJ2-1	TRBD2	CSVDRLAASYNEQFF	TGCAGCGTTGATCGTCTAGCGGCCTCCTACAATGAGCAGTTCTTC
many	TRBV12-3/TRBV12-4	TRBJ1-5	NA	CASSLVGSYQPQHF	TGTGCCAGCAGTTTGGTCGGGAGCTATCAGCCCCAGCATTTT
NA	TRBV10-1	TRBJ2-1	NA	CASSESGSSPYNEQFF	TGCGCCAGCAGTGAGTCCGGGTCCTCCCCCTACAATGAGCAGTTCTTC
few	TRBV5-1	TRBJ1-2	NA	CASSFGSPDNYGYTF	TGCGCCAGCAGCTTTGGTTCCCCGGACAACTATGGCTACACCTTC
few	TRBV11-2	TRBJ1-4	TRBD1	CASSRRRDRTNEKLFF	TGTGCCAGCAGCCGCCGGCGGGACAGAACTAATGAAAAACTGTTTTTT
few	TRBV19	TRBJ2-5	TRBD1	CASSLRDSQETQYF	TGTGCCAGTAGCCTCCGGGACAGCCAAGAGACCCAGTACTTC
NA	TRBV5-1	TRBJ1-1	NA	CASTLLPGDNTEAFF	TGCGCCAGCACACTTCTACCAGGGGACAACACTGAAGCTTTCTTT
few	TRBV7-6	TRBJ2-5	NA	CASSPLPKPGVQETQYF	TGTGCCAGCAGCCCCCTCCCCAAACCAGGGGTCCAAGAGACCCAGTACTTC
NA	TRBV6-1	TRBJ1-1	TRBD1	CASSEYLDRTTEAFF	TGTGCCAGCAGTGAATACCTGGACAGGACCACTGAAGCTTTCTTT
NA	TRBV29-1	TRBJ2-7	NA	CSVGEQGREQYF	TGCAGCGTGGGGGAGCAGGGGAGGGAGCAGTACTTC
NA	TRBV11-2	TRBJ1-6	TRBD1	CASSVGTGGSSPLHF	TGTGCCAGCAGCGTCGGGACAGGGGGAAGTTCACCCCTCCACTTT
few	TRBV25-1	TRBJ2-1	NA	CASTVPGRAGNEQFF	TGTGCCAGCACCGTCCCCGGCCGGGCGGGAAATGAGCAGTTCTTC
NA	TRBV18	TRBJ2-7	NA	CASSPRVGYEQYF	TGTGCCAGCTCACCTAGGGTTGGATACGAGCAGTACTTC
NA	TRBV5-1	TRBJ2-3	NA	CASSLDSPRVDTQYF	TGCGCCAGCAGCTTGGACAGCCCGAGGGTAGATACGCAGTATTTT
many	TRBV5-1	TRBJ1-2	NA	CASSLEGLYGYTF	TGCGCCAGCAGCTTGGAGGGACTCTATGGCTACACCTTC
few	TRBV9	TRBJ2-1	NA	CASSVGWRRDGDGEQFF	TGTGCCAGCAGCGTAGGTTGGCGGAGAGACGGGGACGGGGAGCAGTTCTTC
NA	TRBV5-5	TRBJ1-6	NA	CASSRSTQGSYNSPLHF	TGTGCCAGCAGCCGTAGCACACAGGGCTCCTATAATTCACCCCTCCACTTT
few	TRBV7-8	TRBJ2-1	NA	CASSFRTPNEQFF	TGTGCCAGCAGCTTCCGGACTCCCAATGAGCAGTTCTTC
NA	TRBV18	TRBJ2-4	NA	CASSPQPGDIQYF	TGTGCCAGCTCACCACAGCCAGGGGACATTCAGTACTTC
NA	TRBV3-1	TRBJ2-3	NA	CASSQIGTGTQYF	TGTGCCAGCAGCCAAATCGGAACAGGTACGCAGTATTTT
NA	TRBV7-9	TRBJ2-3	TRBD2	CASSPSKREVPDTQYF	TGTGCCAGCAGCCCCTCCAAACGGGAGGTTCCAGATACGCAGTATTTT
NA	TRBV28	TRBJ2-3	NA	CASSLPGGRDTQYF	TGTGCCAGCAGCCTACCAGGGGGGAGAGATACGCAGTATTTT
few	TRBV11-1	TRBJ1-1	NA	CASSPDRSNTEAFF	TGTGCCAGCAGCCCCGACAGGAGCAACACTGAAGCTTTCTTT
NA	TRBV3-1	TRBJ1-1	NA	CASSPLGSAFF	TGTGCCAGCAGCCCCCTAGGTTCTGCTTTCTTT
few	TRBV20-1	TRBJ1-2	TRBD1	CSAPPGGVDGYTF	TGCAGTGCTCCTCCAGGGGGGGTGGATGGCTACACCTTC
NA	TRBV6-2/TRBV6-3	TRBJ1-5	NA	CASSYRAGQSKRGQPQHF	TGTGCCAGCAGTTACAGAGCCGGACAGTCCAAGAGGGGACAGCCCCAGCATTTT
many	TRBV27	TRBJ2-1	NA	CASSLLTLGNNEQFF	TGTGCCAGCAGTTTGTTGACCCTAGGAAACAATGAGCAGTTCTTC
NA	TRBV5-4	TRBJ2-2	NA	CASSLAPTGELFF	TGTGCCAGCAGCTTGGCTCCCACCGGGGAGCTGTTTTTT
NA	TRBV5-1	TRBJ2-7	TRBD1	CASSLGTGEEWEQYF	TGCGCCAGCAGCTTGGGGACAGGGGAAGAGTGGGAGCAGTACTTC
NA	TRBV6-5	TRBJ2-3	NA	CASSWGGQSTDTQYF	TGTGCCAGCAGTTGGGGGGGACAGAGCACAGATACGCAGTATTTT
NA	TRBV6-1	TRBJ1-1	NA	CASSEMRTEAFF	TGTGCCAGCAGTGAAATGAGGACTGAAGCTTTCTTT
few	TRBV5-1	TRBJ1-1	NA	CASSLEPHGNTEAFF	TGCGCCAGCAGCTTGGAGCCTCACGGGAACACTGAAGCTTTCTTT
NA	TRBV4-2	TRBJ2-1	TRBD2	CASSQFGGREYNEQFF	TGTGCCAGCAGCCAATTCGGGGGGAGGGAGTACAATGAGCAGTTCTTC